Sequencing of this T cell receptor beta chain was carried out in a study of blood T cells in healthy people across ages. It was with a sample-barcoded 5' primer and a J-beta primer mix that a second PCR of about 6 to 11 cycles was run. TCRdb re-called the 5' RACE reads through MiXCR, storing one row per CDR3 protein. The sample holds about 690,000 distinct CDR3 sequences, approximately 40% seen once. In this sample, this clonotype turned up a few times. This TCR derives from a man older than 75 in good health. Sequencing was done on a sample of blood.

This CDR3 is CASDLGSGVETQYF. The CDR3 DNA sequence: TGTGCCAGCGATCTAGGTAGCGGGGTAGAGACCCAGTACTTC. This chain links TRBV7-9 with TRBJ2-5; 8 bases are a match to TRBD2. Germline lookup yields CDR1 SEHNR and CDR2 FQNEAQ (reference sequence). This CDR3 spans 14 amino acids. The junction had 9 bases not matched to a gene; V was cut back by 8 bases and J by 4 bases.